These 27 T cell receptor beta chains were sequenced from one sample in a study of beta chain features in type 1 diabetes. Sequencing targeted expressed TCRB transcripts, as all isolated RNA had been reverse transcribed. Measured with immunoSEQ multiplex PCR; TCRdb has only the in-frame clones, and not every one. Of around 250,000 clones in the sample, around 14% were seen once. Findings and limits, study-wide: There was a moderate but significant shortening of TCRB CDR3s in all four CD4+ subsets of Type 1 diabetes patients.

Antigens of these TCRs are unknown. The sequenced sample was naive CD4+ T cells from blood. Receptor source: a young man with type 1 diabetes.

This chain connects TRBV5-6 to TRBJ2-4, with D possibly matching TRBD2 (6 bases). CDR3 length: 14 residues. Trimming pared 2 bases from V and 5 bases from J, leaving 11 bases between. Looked up from germline, CDR1 is SGHDT and CDR2 is YYEEEE. DNA for the CDR3: TGTGCCAGCAGCTTCGGAAGGAGGGAAAACATTCAGTACTTC. Amino acids: CASSFGRRENIQYF.

This sequence joins TRBV29-1 and TRBJ2-5; the match to TRBD1 covers 7 bases. CDR1 and CDR2 (germline): SQVTM, ANQGSEA. The V and J ends lost 7 bases and 5 bases, in that order; junction bases with no gene match: 7. The CDR3 runs to 12 residues. This chain's CDR3 is CSATTGPETQYF. CDR3 DNA: TGCAGCGCAACGACAGGGCCGGAGACCCAGTACTTC.

The genes are TRBV7-2 and TRBJ1-5; tentative D call: TRBD1 (5 bases). Trimming left V 5 bases short and J 5 bases short, with 10 bases between. This CDR3 is built from 13 residues. Germline CDR1 SGHTA, CDR2 FQGNSA. CDR3 in DNA: TGTGCCAGCAGCCAAGACAGAGATCAGCCCCAGCATTTT. Translation: CASSQDRDQPQHF.

J is TRBJ1-5 and V is TRBV6-1; D possibly corresponds to TRBD1 (6 bases). This CDR3 has 14 residues. Germline V gene lookup returns CDR1 MNHNS and CDR2 SASEGT. V lost 9 bases to trimming and J lost 6 bases, with 18 bases between them. As DNA, the CDR3 is TGTGCCAGTCAGAATAACAGGGTTGGTCAGCCCCAGCATTTT. This sequence encodes CASQNNRVGQPQHF.

The rearrangement uses TRBV14 and TRBJ2-3, with D uncertain. This CDR3 comprises 13 residues. Deletions cut 4 bases from V and 4 bases from J, with 9 bases between. Germline-derived CDR1 and CDR2 are SGHDN and FVKESK. The CDR3 DNA reads TGTGCCAGCAGCCGCGACTGGGCAGATACGCAGTATTTT. This codes for CASSRDWADTQYF.

This clone was counted only a few times. The V gene is TRBV6-6, the J gene TRBJ2-3, with D unresolved. Germline assignment: CDR1 MNHNY and CDR2 SVGAGI (reference sequence). The germline V and J ends were trimmed by 2 bases and 6 bases, with 9 bases remaining between them. This CDR3 spans 13 amino acids. The CDR3 sequence: CASSYDTMDTQYF. CDR3 nucleotide sequence: TGTGCCAGCAGTTACGACACCATGGATACGCAGTATTTT.

This clone was counted only a few times. The chain carries TRBV5-6 and TRBJ2-6; 10 bases match TRBD1. The CDR3 loop spans 18 amino acids. Germline CDR1 SGHDT, CDR2 YYEEEE. Trimming took 3 bases from V and 0 from J; bases not matched to a gene: 6. The CDR3 is CASSWTGGDLSGANVLTF. The CDR3 DNA reads TGTGCCAGCAGCTGGACAGGGGGTGACCTCTCTGGGGCCAACGTCCTGACTTTC.

This chain connects TRBV5-6 to TRBJ1-5; no reliable D call. Germline assignment: CDR1 SGHDT and CDR2 YYEEEE. V lost 3 bases to trimming and J lost 6 bases, with 16 bases between them. This CDR3 has 15 residues. CDR3 sequence: CASSSLGRAGQPQHF. The CDR3 region has the DNA TGTGCCAGCAGCTCCCTGGGGAGGGCAGGTCAGCCCCAGCATTTT.

This sequence joins TRBV2 and TRBJ2-2; 10 bases align to TRBD1. V shed 6 bases, J shed 4 bases, and the junction held 8 bases outside the gene matches. Germline V gene data show CDR1 as SNHLY and CDR2 as FYNNEI. The CDR3 has 16 amino acids. CDR3 residues: CASRATGTGVTGELFF. The DNA for the CDR3 is TGTGCCAGCAGGGCTACCGGGACAGGGGTCACCGGGGAGCTGTTTTTT.

This clone was observed a handful of times. The chain employs TRBV11-2 and TRBJ1-2; possibly TRBD1 for D (6 bases). The germline V and J ends were trimmed by 5 bases and 2 bases, with 15 bases remaining between them. CDR1 and CDR2 (germline): SGHAT, FQNNGV. The CDR3 length is 15 residues. This CDR3 reads CASSPRTDTNYGYTF. CDR3 bases: TGTGCCAGCAGCCCCAGGACAGATACCAACTATGGCTACACCTTC.

This clone was detected only a few times. The chain uses TRBV11-2 and TRBJ2-7; D gene uncertain. The length of the CDR3 is 14 residues. V was shortened by 5 bases and J by 6 bases, with 17 bases between the two germline ends. The germline V gene encodes CDR1 SGHAT and CDR2 FQNNGV. The CDR3 nucleotides read TGTGCCAGCAGCCCGTCCCTAGGCCCCAGCGAGCAGTACTTC. Its protein is CASSPSLGPSEQYF. Filled out from reference TRBV11-2 and TRBJ2-7, the complete variable domain reads EAGVAQSPRYKIIEKRQSVAFWCNPISGHATLYWYQQILGQGPKLLIQFQNNGVVDDSQLPKDRFSAERLKGVDSTLKIQPAKLEDSAVYLCASSPSLGPSEQYFGPGTRLTVT.

The rearrangement links TRBV7-9 to TRBJ2-7; maybe TRBD2 (6 bases). Germline V CDR1 and CDR2: SEHNR, FQNEAQ (reference sequence). Trimming left V 5 bases short and J 8 bases short, with 22 bases between. The CDR3 totals 15 residues. The chain's CDR3 is CASSPWEVIVTKQYF. CDR3 in DNA: TGTGCCAGCAGCCCCTGGGAGGTGATCGTTACGAAGCAGTACTTC.

The sample holds a few counts of this clone. The chain uses TRBV30 and TRBJ2-3; 8 bases are a match to TRBD2. Germline loops: CDR1 GTSNPN, CDR2 SVGIG (reference sequence). The CDR3 runs 15 residues. With 5 bases clipped from V and 1 base from J, the junction kept 8 bases outside the gene matches. The CDR3 sequence is CAWATAGVGTDTQYF. In DNA form, the CDR3 reads TGTGCCTGGGCAACAGCGGGAGTCGGCACAGATACGCAGTATTTT.

Only a few counts were recorded for this clone. The rearrangement uses TRBV6-4 and TRBJ1-2, with D maybe TRBD1 (6 bases). CDR1 is MRHNA and CDR2 is SNTAGT in the germline V gene. There are 14 residues in the CDR3. V was cut by 4 bases and J by 6 bases, with 15 bases left in between. The CDR3 sequence is CASSGFGAGDGYTF. The CDR3 DNA sequence: TGTGCCAGCAGTGGTTTCGGGGCAGGGGATGGCTACACCTTC.

The chain links TRBV5-1 to TRBJ1-2, with D tentatively TRBD1 (6 bases). Germline-derived CDR1 and CDR2 are SGHRS and YFSETQ. CDR3 length: 15 amino acids. V lost 4 bases to trimming and J lost 2 bases, with 15 bases between them. CDR3 bases: TGCGCCAGCAGCATTGAGACAGGCGCAAACTATGGCTACACCTTC. This encodes CASSIETGANYGYTF.

The chain links TRBV18 to TRBJ1-1, with D possibly TRBD1 on 5 matching bases. The V end lost 3 bases, the J end lost 3 bases, and 14 bases lay between the germline ends. This CDR3 comprises 15 residues. CDR1 and CDR2 (germline): KGHSH, LQKENI. The CDR3 here is CASSPTTWGDTEAFF. Here the CDR3 DNA reads TGTGCCAGCTCACCGACAACTTGGGGGGACACTGAAGCTTTCTTT.

The rearrangement joins TRBV7-2 to TRBJ2-7; TRBD1 agrees at 10 bases. Germline V CDR1 and CDR2: SGHTA, FQGNSA. This CDR3 comprises 14 residues. Trimming took 5 bases from V and 2 from J; bases not matched to a gene: 3. This chain's CDR3 is CASSPDRGAYEQYF. Here the CDR3 DNA reads TGTGCCAGCAGCCCGGACAGGGGGGCCTACGAGCAGTACTTC.

The rearrangement links TRBV18 to TRBJ2-5, with D unresolved. The CDR3 extends over 12 amino acids. V gave up 4 bases and J gave up 3 bases, with 6 bases separating them. The germline V gene has CDR1 KGHSH and CDR2 LQKENI. The CDR3 nucleotides read TGTGCCAGCTCACAGTCAGAAGAGACCCAGTACTTC. It yields the protein CASSQSEETQYF.

The chain is built from TRBV9 and TRBJ1-1; TRBD1 aligns across 8 bases. This CDR3 has 15 amino acids. Germline-derived CDR1 and CDR2 are SGDLS and YYNGEE. Germline trimming cut 3 bases from V and 4 bases from J; bases unmatched to any gene: 8. CDR3 sequence reads: CASSAQGALGTEAFF. CDR3 nucleotide sequence: TGTGCCAGCAGCGCGCAGGGGGCGTTGGGCACTGAAGCTTTCTTT.

This clone showed up just a few times. Other DNA sequences of this sample code for an identical CDR3. The chain carries TRBV5-1 and TRBJ2-2; no definite D call. V shed 4 bases and J shed 0 bases, with 7 bases lying between them. CDR3 size: 14 residues. Per germline, CDR1 SGHRS and CDR2 YFSETQ. CDR3 nucleotides: TGCGCCAGCAGCCTAGGAACGAACACCGGGGAGCTGTTTTTT. It is translated as CASSLGTNTGELFF. Supplemented by reference TRBV5-1 and TRBJ2-2, the full variable domain reads KAGVTQTPRYLIKTRGQQVTLSCSPISGHRSVSWYQQTPGQGLQFLFEYFSETQRNKGNFPGRFSGRQFSNSRSEMNVSTLELGDSALYLCASSLGTNTGELFFGEGSRLTVL.

This clone occurred a few times. The V call is TRBV10-3, the J call TRBJ2-3; TRBD2 is a possible D gene (6 bases). CDR3 size: 16 residues. Looked up from germline, CDR1 is ENHRY and CDR2 is SYGVKD. V was cut by 0 bases and J by 3 bases, with 13 bases left in between. CDR3 sequence reads: CAISESQGGPTDTQYF. CDR3 sequence (DNA): TGTGCCATCAGTGAGTCGCAAGGAGGGCCGACAGATACGCAGTATTTT.

The rearrangement links TRBV4-2 to TRBJ1-5, with 7 bases identical to TRBD1. The germline V gene has CDR1 LGHNA and CDR2 YNFKEQ. Trimming cost V 1 base and J 2 bases; bases outside gene matches: 8. The CDR3 loop spans 17 amino acids. Here the CDR3 reads CASSQAPNGQGNQPQHF. CDR3 DNA sequence: TGTGCCAGCAGCCAAGCCCCCAACGGACAGGGCAATCAGCCCCAGCATTTT.

This clone was seen a few times. The chain links TRBV15 to TRBJ1-3, with 9 positions matching TRBD1. V was pared by 4 bases and J by 4 bases, with 5 bases of the junction left unmatched. The CDR3 spans 15 residues. Germline V gene sequence: CDR1 LNHNV, CDR2 YYDKDF (reference sequence). The CDR3 DNA sequence: TGTGCCACCAGCACCGGGACAGGGATCGGAAACACCATATATTTT. Its translation is CATSTGTGIGNTIYF.

J is TRBJ2-7 and V is TRBV27, with D tentatively TRBD2 (5 bases). This CDR3 has 13 amino acids. The V end was cut by 2 bases, the J end by 5 bases, with 10 bases between. Looked up from germline, CDR1 is MNHEY and CDR2 is SMNVEV (reference sequence). The CDR3 protein is CASSLREGHEQYF. The DNA for the CDR3 is TGTGCCAGCAGTTTAAGAGAGGGCCACGAGCAGTACTTC.

A few counts support this clone. The chain carries TRBV2 and TRBJ2-5, with TRBD1 as a possible D gene (6 bases). Trimming pared 5 bases from V and 4 bases from J, leaving 11 bases between. This CDR3 comprises 13 residues. In germline, CDR1 is SNHLY, CDR2 FYNNEI. CDR3 loop: CASSSGAGETQYF. The CDR3, as DNA: TGTGCCAGCAGTTCAGGGGCGGGAGAGACCCAGTACTTC.

This chain uses TRBV7-9 with TRBJ2-4, with D possibly TRBD1 on 5 matching bases. Germline V gives CDR1 SEHNR, CDR2 FQNEAQ (reference sequence). Trimming removed 4 bases at V and 0 bases at J, with 7 bases between. This CDR3 region has 14 residues. Here the CDR3 reads CASSSGLAKNIQYF. DNA for the CDR3: TGTGCCAGCAGCTCAGGGCTAGCCAAAAACATTCAGTACTTC.

This chain uses TRBV19 with TRBJ1-4; 8 bases align to TRBD1. The germline CDR1 and CDR2 sequences are LNHDA and SQIVND (reference sequence). J lost 5 bases, V lost 7 bases, and 9 bases had no gene match. The CDR3 totals 15 residues. The CDR3 spells CASTRGDRLNEKLFF. The CDR3 DNA is TGTGCCAGTACCCGTGGGGACAGGCTAAATGAAAAACTGTTTTTT.